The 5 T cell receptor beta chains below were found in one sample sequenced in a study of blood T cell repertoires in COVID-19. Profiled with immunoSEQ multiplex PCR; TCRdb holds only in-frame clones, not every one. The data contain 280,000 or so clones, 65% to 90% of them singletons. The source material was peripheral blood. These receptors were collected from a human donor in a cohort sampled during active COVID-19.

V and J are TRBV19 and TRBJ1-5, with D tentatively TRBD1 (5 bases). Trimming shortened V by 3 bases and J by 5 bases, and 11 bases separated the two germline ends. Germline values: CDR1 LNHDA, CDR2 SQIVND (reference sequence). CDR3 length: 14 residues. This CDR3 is CASSIGGMDQPQHF. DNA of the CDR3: TGTGCCAGTAGTATTGGGGGGATGGATCAGCCCCAGCATTTT.

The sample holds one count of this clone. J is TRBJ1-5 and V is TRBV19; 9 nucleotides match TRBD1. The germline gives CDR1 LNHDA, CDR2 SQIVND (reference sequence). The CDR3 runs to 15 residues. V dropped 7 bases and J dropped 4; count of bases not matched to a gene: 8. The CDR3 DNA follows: TGTGCCAGTAATCCCTGGGGACAGGGAAATCAGCCCCAGCATTTT. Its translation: CASNPWGQGNQPQHF.

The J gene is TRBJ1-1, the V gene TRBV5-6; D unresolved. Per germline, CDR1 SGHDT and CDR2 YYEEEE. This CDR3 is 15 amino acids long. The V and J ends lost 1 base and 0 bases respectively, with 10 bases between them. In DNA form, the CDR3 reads TGTGCCAGCAGCTTGTATTCGTTTATGAACACTGAAGCTTTCTTT. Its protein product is CASSLYSFMNTEAFF. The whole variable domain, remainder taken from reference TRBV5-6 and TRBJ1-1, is DAGVTQSPTHLIKTRGQQVTLRCSPKSGHDTVSWYQQALGQGPQFIFQYYEEEERQRGNFPDRFSGHQFPNYSSELNVNALLLGDSALYLCASSLYSFMNTEAFFGQGTRLTVV.

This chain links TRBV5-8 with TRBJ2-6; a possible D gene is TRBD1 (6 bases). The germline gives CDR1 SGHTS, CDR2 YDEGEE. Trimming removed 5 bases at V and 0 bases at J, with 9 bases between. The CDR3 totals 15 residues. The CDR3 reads CASRQGLSGANVLTF. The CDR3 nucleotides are TGTGCCAGCAGACAGGGCCTCTCTGGGGCCAACGTCCTGACTTTC.

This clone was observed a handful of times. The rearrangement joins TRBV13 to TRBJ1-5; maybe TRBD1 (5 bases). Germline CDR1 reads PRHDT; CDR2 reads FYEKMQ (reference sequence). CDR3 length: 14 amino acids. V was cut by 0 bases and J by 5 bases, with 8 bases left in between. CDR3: CASSLGAGHQPQHF. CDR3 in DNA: TGTGCCAGCAGCTTAGGCGCAGGGCATCAGCCCCAGCATTTT.